This T cell receptor (beta chain) was recorded in a study of blood T cell repertoires in COVID-19. Background on the study: Sources were T cells, B-cell-depleted T cells, or PBMCs; the material itself was cDNA or gDNA.

This clone occurred once. Libraries were prepared by immunoSEQ multiplex PCR; TCRdb keeps only in-frame clonotypes and omits some of them. Of about 130,000 clones listed, 75% to 90% are singletons. This study enrolled people aged about 18 to 100 from approximately 25 US geographic areas. Which cohort a participant joined came from the clinical history participants gave. The recovered donors of Cohort 3 showed two negative PCRs, clearance, or symptom resolution. The sequence derives from a woman between 50 and 59 years old who had recovered from COVID-19. The sequencing sample was made of PBMCs or T cells enriched from blood (not recorded which).

The chain's CDR3 is CASRNRGGNSPLHF. DNA for the CDR3: TGTGCCAGCAGAAACAGGGGTGGCAATTCACCCCTCCACTTT. The chain joins TRBV2 to TRBJ1-6; 7 bases align to TRBD1. Germline CDR1 reads SNHLY; CDR2 reads FYNNEI. Germline trimming cut 6 bases from V and 7 bases from J; bases unmatched to any gene: 6. The CDR3 spans 14 residues.